What follows are 11 T cell receptor beta chains derived from one specimen sequenced in a study of blood T cell repertoires in COVID-19. Libraries were prepared by immunoSEQ multiplex PCR; TCRdb keeps only in-frame clonotypes and omits some of them. This sample has about 34,000 clones, with roughly 75% found just once. The sample taken for sequencing was peripheral blood. These receptors all come from a man older than 75 with active or convalescent COVID-19.

This chain connects TRBV3-1 (or the pseudogene TRBV3-2) to TRBJ1-1; TRBD1 agrees at 8 bases. With 4 bases clipped from V and 3 bases from J, the junction kept 4 bases outside the gene matches. The length of the CDR3 is 14 residues. Germline assignment: CDR1 LGHDT and CDR2 YNNKEL (reference sequence). In DNA form, the CDR3 reads TGTGCCAGCAGCCGTATACAGGGGGACACTGAAGCTTTCTTT. This gives the protein CASSRIQGDTEAFF.

The rearrangement uses TRBV7-9 and TRBJ2-3; no clear D. This CDR3 region has 12 residues. Germline V gene lookup returns CDR1 SEHNR and CDR2 FQNEAQ (reference sequence). Trimming left V 6 bases short and J 0 bases short, with 4 bases between. CDR3 bases: TGTGCCAGCAGTACTAGCACAGATACGCAGTATTTT. Translation: CASSTSTDTQYF.

This clone has a handful of counts. The chain is built from TRBV5-4 and TRBJ2-7; 14 bases fit TRBD2. The CDR3 runs 15 residues. The junction had 6 bases not matched to a gene; V was cut back by 4 bases and J by 6 bases. Germline lookup yields CDR1 SGHNT and CDR2 YYREEE (reference sequence). Written as DNA, the CDR3 is TGTGCCAGCAGCCCGCCCGGGACTAGCGGGGGCGAGCAGTACTTC. Translation: CASSPPGTSGGEQYF.

This sequence joins TRBV7-2 and TRBJ1-5; D is uncertain. V was shortened by 5 bases and J by 1 base, with 6 bases between the two germline ends. The CDR3 covers 13 residues. Germline-derived CDR1 and CDR2 are SGHTA and FQGNSA. CDR3 in DNA: TGTGCCAGCAGCCCTTCGAGCAATCAGCCCCAGCATTTT. Residues: CASSPSSNQPQHF.

The chain couples TRBV7-9 to TRBJ1-1; 10 bases line up with TRBD1. The V segment lost 5 bases and the J segment 5 bases; nucleotides outside the gene matches: 8. Germline CDR1 SEHNR, CDR2 FQNEAQ (reference sequence). This CDR3 contains 15 residues. CDR3 DNA sequence: TGTGCCAGCAGCCCCGGGGGACAGGGGCGAACTGAAGCTTTCTTT. The encoded protein is CASSPGGQGRTEAFF.

The rearrangement links TRBV27 to TRBJ2-3; 10 nucleotides match TRBD1. The CDR3 consists of 14 residues. CDR1 and CDR2 from the germline V gene are MNHEY and SMNVEV (reference sequence). The V segment lost 5 bases and the J segment 6 bases; nucleotides outside the gene matches: 5. CDR3 nucleotide sequence: TGTGCCAGCAGTCGGACAGGGGGAACCGATACGCAGTATTTT. The encoded protein is CASSRTGGTDTQYF.

Turning to this clone: One end of the junction is discordant with germline, which a read error may explain. This chain links TRBV11-2 with TRBJ2-3; 8 positions match TRBD1. This CDR3 spans 14 amino acids. Germline assignment: CDR1 SGHAT and CDR2 FQNNGV. The chain's CDR3 is CASSQNQPGQAESF. In DNA form, the CDR3 reads TGTGCCAGCAGCCAAAATCAACCGGGACAGGCCGAAAGTTTT.

This sequence joins TRBV28 and TRBJ2-3; 8 bases match TRBD1. Germline V CDR1 and CDR2: MDHEN, SYDVKM. The CDR3 contains 14 residues. Trimming at V came to 6 bases and at J to 2 bases, leaving 4 bases not matched to a gene. CDR3 region: CASSQTGATDTQYF. The CDR3, as DNA: TGTGCCAGCAGCCAGACAGGGGCCACAGATACGCAGTATTTT.

Concerning this clone itself: This specimen includes other DNA sequences encoding the same CDR3. The rearrangement joins TRBV6-5 to TRBJ2-7; 10 nucleotides match TRBD2. The germline CDR1 and CDR2 sequences are MNHEY and SVGAGI. V was clipped by 4 bases and J by 5 bases; unmatched bases: 5. This CDR3 spans 14 amino acids. The CDR3 DNA sequence: TGTGCCAGCAGTTCAGCGGGAGGGCCCGACGAGCAGTACTTC. Translation gives CASSSAGGPDEQYF.

The chain has TRBV14 and TRBJ1-6; 9 nucleotides align to TRBD1. The CDR3 covers 16 residues. CDR1 SGHDN and CDR2 FVKESK come from the germline V gene. V shed 3 bases, J shed 10 bases, and the junction held 10 bases outside the gene matches. CDR3 amino acids: CASSQGAGTGLSPLHF. The CDR3 DNA is TGTGCCAGCAGCCAGGGGGCCGGGACAGGGTTGTCACCCCTCCACTTT.

DNA of the CDR3: TGTGCCACCAGCAGATTTGGACTAGCGGGAGATTTCGCAGATACGCAGTATTTT. This sequence encodes CATSRFGLAGDFADTQYF. V usage is TRBV15 and J usage is TRBJ2-3; 13 bases match TRBD2. The germline V gene encodes CDR1 LNHNV and CDR2 YYDKDF (reference sequence). V trimming: 2 bases; J trimming: 4 bases; junction bases outside the gene matches: 9. The CDR3 runs to 18 residues.